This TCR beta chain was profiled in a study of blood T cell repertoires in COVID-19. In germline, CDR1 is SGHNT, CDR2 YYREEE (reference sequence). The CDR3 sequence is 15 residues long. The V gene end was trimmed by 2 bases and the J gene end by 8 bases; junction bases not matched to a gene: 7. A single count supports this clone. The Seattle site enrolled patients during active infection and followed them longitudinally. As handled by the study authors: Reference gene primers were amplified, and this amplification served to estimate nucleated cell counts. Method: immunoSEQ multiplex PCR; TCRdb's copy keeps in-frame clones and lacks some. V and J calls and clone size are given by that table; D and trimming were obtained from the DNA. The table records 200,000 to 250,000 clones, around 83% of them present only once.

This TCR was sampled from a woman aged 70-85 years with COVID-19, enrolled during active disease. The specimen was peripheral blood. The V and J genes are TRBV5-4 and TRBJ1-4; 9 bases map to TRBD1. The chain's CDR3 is CASSLIGTGQEKLFF. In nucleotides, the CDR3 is TGTGCCAGCAGCTTAATAGGGACAGGGCAAGAAAAACTGTTTTTT.